This T cell receptor (beta chain) was found in a study of blood T cells in healthy people across ages. Study context: Template switching caught about one barcoded beta molecule for each two T cells. The study, taken as a whole, reports: A strong correlation was seen between TCR beta diversity and naive T cell percentage.

The CDR3 spans 15 residues. This clonotype was seen a single time. The antigen remains undetermined. A second PCR of 7 to 11 cycles used a sample-barcoded 5' primer and a J-beta primer mix. With 12 random nucleotides, a template-switch adaptor tagged each individual cDNA molecule. Via MiXCR, TCRdb re-called the 5' RACE reads, giving one row per CDR3 protein. This sample has 1.5 million to 1.9 million distinct CDR3 sequences, with 40% to 45% found just once. Healthy Russian Caucasian donors spanned ages about 6 to 100 years. The V gene is TRBV21-1, the J gene TRBJ1-2; no check of the table's D call, TRBD1, against the DNA was made. TRBV21-1 is noted as a pseudogene. The sequence was collected from a woman between 18 and 29 years old in good health. The source material was blood. Written as DNA, the CDR3 is TGTGCCAGCAGTAAAAGGCGCGACAGGGGTTACGGCTACACCTTC. Protein: CASSKRRDRGYGYTF.